This T cell receptor beta chain was sequenced for a study of blood T cell repertoires in COVID-19. Across the whole study: There were acute and convalescent COVID-19 samples, and they came from the United States, Italy and Spain. PBMCs, B-cell-depleted T cells, or T cells provided the cDNA or gDNA that made up the material.

With 4 bases clipped from V and 6 bases from J, the junction kept 11 bases outside the gene matches. The germline V gene has CDR1 SGHTA and CDR2 FQGTGA. The CDR3 extends over 16 amino acids. Original handling: Amplification of reference gene primers was used by the study to estimate nucleated cell counts. The table came from immunoSEQ multiplex PCR; TCRdb's copy has only in-frame clones and leaves some out. The DNA was the basis for D and trimming; V, J and clone size are from that table. Of 75,000 to 80,000 clones detected, 65% to 90% appear once; the ten largest clones hold around 17%. The TCR sequence derives from a human donor in a cohort sampled during active COVID-19. The specimen sequenced was peripheral blood. The genes are TRBV7-3 and TRBJ2-1, with 8 bases lining up with TRBD2. The CDR3 nucleotides read TGTGCCAGCAGCTCCGGTCCTGCGGGAGGCCCCAATGAGCAGTTCTTC. Amino acid sequence: CASSSGPAGGPNEQFF. Variable domain in full (rest from reference TRBV7-3 and TRBJ2-1): GAGVSQTPSNKVTEKGKYVELRCDPISGHTALYWYRQSLGQGPEFLIYFQGTGAADDSGLPNDRFFAVRPEGSVSTLKIQRTERGDSAVYLCASSSGPAGGPNEQFFGPGTRLTVL.